The next 28 T cell receptor beta chains were all read from a single sample in a study of T-cell reconstitution after alpha-beta-depleted transplantation in children. Molecular barcoding with unique molecular identifiers was used for the TCRbeta library. TCRdb ran MiXCR on the PCR reads and lists one entry per CDR3 protein. The top ten hold 23% of the sample, which has approximately 300,000 distinct CDR3 sequences, about 9.9% seen once. Sample: peripheral blood, taken 180 days after TCRalphabeta/CD19-depleted stem cell transplant. The receptors derive from a male patient between 2 and 15 years old who had a stem cell transplant for chronic granulomatous disease, so the T cells may come from the graft donor.

This clonotype was counted many times. V is TRBV5-1 and J is TRBJ2-1; 7 bases are a match to TRBD2. The CDR3 runs to 16 residues. V was pared by 0 bases and J by 3 bases, with 6 bases of the junction left unmatched. Germline values: CDR1 SGHRS, CDR2 YFSETQ. The CDR3 sequence: CASSLGTSVIYNEQFF. The CDR3 DNA is TGCGCCAGCAGCTTGGGTACTAGCGTGATCTACAATGAGCAGTTCTTC.

This clonotype was detected many times. The V gene is TRBV20-1, the J gene TRBJ2-7; D could derive from TRBD1 or TRBD2 (5 bases each). The CDR3 spans 13 residues. Per the germline V gene, CDR1 is DFQATT and CDR2 is SNEGSKA (reference sequence). Trimming took 8 bases from V and 2 from J, leaving 16 bases between them. DNA of the CDR3: TGCAGTACCCGGGACCTTAAGACCTACGAGCAGTACTTC. Translation: CSTRDLKTYEQYF.

This clonotype was seen more than once but under ten times. The V and J genes are TRBV7-2 and TRBJ2-7; 8 bases map to TRBD2. The V segment lost 7 bases and the J segment 1 base; nucleotides outside the gene matches: 9. The CDR3 runs to 15 residues. Germline loops: CDR1 SGHTA, CDR2 FQGNSA. For the CDR3, the DNA is TGTGCCAGCACCTGGGATAGCGGGGAGTCCTACGAGCAGTACTTC. This sequence encodes CASTWDSGESYEQYF.

This clonotype was seen many times. This chain uses TRBV12-3 or TRBV12-4 with TRBJ2-7, with D unresolved. The CDR3 is 13 amino acids. V shed 4 bases and J shed 4 bases, with 11 bases lying between them. For the CDR3, the DNA is TGTGCCAGCAGTTCCCCTGGAAAGTACGAGCAGTACTTC. Translating it yields CASSSPGKYEQYF.

The V call is TRBV18, the J call TRBJ2-3, with 15 bases aligning to TRBD2. The V gene's germline CDR1 is KGHSH and CDR2 LQKENI. V dropped 4 bases and J dropped 10; count of bases not matched to a gene: 12. CDR3 length: 17 amino acids. For the CDR3, the DNA is TGTGCCAGCTCACATGGGACTAGCGGGAGGCCACTCACCGCGCAGTATTTT. This gives the protein CASSHGTSGRPLTAQYF. Full variable domain (missing parts from reference TRBV18 and TRBJ2-3): NAGVMQNPRHLVRRRGQEARLRCSPMKGHSHVYWYRQLPEEGLKFMVYLQKENIIDESGMPKERFSAEFPKEGPSILRIQQVVRGDSAAYFCASSHGTSGRPLTAQYFGPGTRLTVL.

This clonotype came up many times. This chain uses TRBV6-1 with TRBJ2-5, with 8 bases aligning to TRBD2. The CDR3 sequence is 15 residues long. V lost 4 bases, J lost 5 bases, and 9 bases stayed unmatched. Per germline, CDR1 MNHNS and CDR2 SASEGT. The CDR3 nucleotides are TGTGCCAGCAGTGTCGCGGGAGGAGGTCAGGAGACCCAGTACTTC. Its protein is CASSVAGGGQETQYF.

This clonotype was seen at least ten times. This chain links TRBV10-3 with TRBJ2-4; D may be TRBD1 (5 bases). This CDR3 spans 16 amino acids. V lost 2 bases and J 6 bases, leaving 17 bases between the germline ends. Germline lookup yields CDR1 ENHRY and CDR2 SYGVKD. The CDR3 spells CAISESRAVFSNIQYF. Here the CDR3 DNA reads TGTGCCATCAGTGAGAGCAGGGCGGTTTTCTCAAACATTCAGTACTTC.

This clonotype was recorded many times. Here the CDR3 reads CASSYGQWNTEAFF. In DNA, the CDR3 is TGTGCCAGCAGTTACGGGCAGTGGAACACTGAAGCTTTCTTT. V usage is TRBV6-2 or TRBV6-3 and J usage is TRBJ1-1; D is unclear. Germline-derived CDR1 and CDR2 are MNHEY and SVGEGT. V was clipped by 2 bases and J by 1 base, with 8 bases between them. There are 14 residues in the CDR3.

This clonotype showed up just a few times. The chain has TRBV6-1 and TRBJ2-1; possibly TRBD1 for D (5 bases). Germline CDR1 reads MNHNS; CDR2 reads SASEGT. The V gene lost 5 bases and the J gene lost 2 bases, with 19 bases spanning the gap. The CDR3 is 17 amino acids. CDR3 sequence: CASSPYRRPLAYNEQFF. As DNA, the CDR3 is TGTGCCAGCAGTCCCTACAGGCGTCCCCTAGCCTACAATGAGCAGTTCTTC.

This clonotype was observed many times. The chain recombines TRBV20-1 with TRBJ2-2; perhaps TRBD2 as D (6 bases). Germline V lookup: CDR1 DFQATT, CDR2 SNEGSKA (reference sequence). The CDR3 sequence is 15 residues long. With 6 bases removed from V and 0 bases from J, the gap between germline ends came to 14 bases. The CDR3 DNA sequence: TGCAGTGCCCAGAGGGCGGGGACGAACACCGGGGAGCTGTTTTTT. Translating it yields CSAQRAGTNTGELFF.

A note on this clonotype: A single base separates this from a much larger clone, so it may be a read error. CDR3 coding DNA: TGCGCCAGCAGCTTGTGGGGGCCCGACACCGGGGAGCTGCTTTTT. Residues: CASSLWGPDTGELLF. The gene calls are TRBV5-1 and TRBJ2-2; tentative D call: TRBD1 (6 bases). CDR1 and CDR2 from the germline V gene are SGHRS and YFSETQ. The CDR3 loop spans 15 amino acids.

This clonotype was picked up many times. This chain joins TRBV11-2 and TRBJ2-4; unclear D gene. The CDR3 sequence is 15 residues long. With 0 bases removed from V and 9 bases from J, the gap between germline ends came to 15 bases. Germline-derived CDR1 and CDR2 are SGHAT and FQNNGV. In DNA, the CDR3 is TGTGCCAGCAGCTTAGATCTTACAACGATGGGCATTCAGTACTTC. This gives the protein CASSLDLTTMGIQYF.

This clonotype was counted ten times or more. V and J are TRBV29-1 and TRBJ2-1; 8 bases line up with TRBD1. CDR1 and CDR2 from the germline V gene are SQVTM and ANQGSEA. V was pared by 6 bases and J by 2 bases, with 9 bases of the junction left unmatched. There are 15 residues in the CDR3. CDR3 loop: CSVLPRQGPYNEQFF. CDR3 in DNA: TGCAGCGTACTACCCCGACAGGGGCCCTACAATGAGCAGTTCTTC.

This rearrangement joins TRBV12-3 or TRBV12-4 to TRBJ1-3; D remains ambiguous. This CDR3 spans 15 amino acids. Trimming left V 7 bases short and J 2 bases short, with 15 bases between. In DNA form, the CDR3 reads TGTGCCAGCAATGGTCCTCACTCTCCTGGAAACACCATATATTTT. Protein sequence: CASNGPHSPGNTIYF.

In this sample, this clonotype turned up many times. The gene calls are TRBV7-2 and TRBJ1-4; 7 nucleotides agree with TRBD1. Unmatched junction bases numbered 3, after V lost 1 base and J lost 4 bases. The CDR3 has 15 amino acids. Germline V gene data show CDR1 as SGHTA and CDR2 as FQGNSA. The CDR3 spells CASSLDRGNNEKLFF. The CDR3 bases are TGTGCCAGCAGCTTAGACAGGGGAAATAATGAAAAACTGTTTTTT. The entire variable domain, with the rest obtained from reference TRBV7-2 and TRBJ1-4, is as follows: GAGVSQSPSNKVTEKGKDVELRCDPISGHTALYWYRQSLGQGLEFLIYFQGNSAPDKSGLPSDRFSAERTGGSVSTLTIQRTQQEDSAVYLCASSLDRGNNEKLFFGSGTQLSVL.

This clonotype was observed at least ten times. V usage is TRBV5-5 and J usage is TRBJ1-1; D might be TRBD1 (5 bases). This CDR3 comprises 14 residues. V gave up 1 base and J gave up 8 bases, with 15 bases separating them. Germline CDR1 SGHKS, CDR2 YYEKEE (reference sequence). CDR3 sequence reads: CASSLQDITREAFF. The DNA for the CDR3 is TGTGCCAGCAGCTTGCAGGACATAACACGGGAAGCTTTCTTT. The full variable domain, completed using reference TRBV5-5 and TRBJ1-1, is DAGVTQSPTHLIKTRGQQVTLRCSPISGHKSVSWYQQVLGQGPQFIFQYYEKEERGRGNFPDRFSARQFPNYSSELNVNALLLGDSALYLCASSLQDITREAFFGQGTRLTVV.

This clonotype was seen ten or more times. V is TRBV15 and J is TRBJ1-1; D gene ambiguous. The V gene's germline CDR1 is LNHNV and CDR2 YYDKDF (reference sequence). The CDR3 contains 15 residues. The V end lost 0 bases, the J end lost 0 bases, and 8 bases lay between the germline ends. In DNA, the CDR3 is TGTGCCACCAGCAGAGATTTAGGGCTGAACACTGAAGCTTTCTTT. Translating gives CATSRDLGLNTEAFF.

This clonotype has ten or more counts. The genes are TRBV29-1 and TRBJ1-1; D possibly corresponds to TRBD1 (6 bases). The V gene's germline CDR1 is SQVTM and CDR2 ANQGSEA. Trimming stripped 3 bases from V and 4 bases from J, with 9 bases between. There are 12 residues in the CDR3. The CDR3, as DNA: TGCAGCGTTGAGCAGGGGACCACTGAAGCTTTCTTT. As protein: CSVEQGTTEAFF.

This clonotype was recorded many times. J is TRBJ2-7 and V is TRBV28; D possibly corresponds to TRBD2 (6 bases). V lost 6 bases and J 6 bases, leaving 9 bases between the germline ends. Germline CDR1 and CDR2: MDHEN and SYDVKM. The CDR3 is 11 residues long. CDR3 in DNA: TGTGCCAGCAGGTCTAGCGCCGAGCAGTACTTC. This sequence encodes CASRSSAEQYF.

This clonotype has a count of ten or more. V and J are TRBV7-2 and TRBJ2-3; no definite D call. With 2 bases removed from V and 3 bases from J, the gap between germline ends came to 12 bases. From germline, CDR1 is SGHTA and CDR2 FQGNSA. The CDR3 is 15 amino acids. CDR3 sequence (DNA): TGTGCCAGCAGCTTAAACCTGGGCCCAACAGATACGCAGTATTTT. Its protein is CASSLNLGPTDTQYF.

This clonotype has ten or more counts. The chain employs TRBV13 and TRBJ2-4, with 7 bases identical to TRBD2. Per germline, CDR1 PRHDT and CDR2 FYEKMQ (reference sequence). With V trimmed by 1 base and J by 8 bases, 2 bases remained unmatched. The CDR3 loop spans 13 amino acids. For the CDR3, the DNA is TGTGCCAGCAGCTTAGTGGGAGGGGACATTCAGTACTTC. This encodes CASSLVGGDIQYF.

This chain uses TRBV18 with TRBJ2-5; D is possibly TRBD2 (5 bases). Per germline, CDR1 KGHSH and CDR2 LQKENI. This CDR3 is 14 amino acids long. With 2 bases removed from V and 5 bases from J, the gap between germline ends came to 12 bases. In DNA form, the CDR3 reads TGTGCCAGCTCACCAAGAGGGAATGGGGAGACCCAGTACTTC. It yields the protein CASSPRGNGETQYF.

This clonotype was recorded at least ten times. The chain uses TRBV29-1 and TRBJ2-1; the D is unclear. CDR3 length equals 12 residues. Germline V gene sequence: CDR1 SQVTM, CDR2 ANQGSEA. Trimming cost V 3 bases and J 9 bases, with 12 bases left between them. The CDR3 reads CSVDLELGEQFF. CDR3 coding DNA: TGCAGCGTTGATCTCGAGCTGGGTGAGCAGTTCTTC.

Notes on this clonotype: With a much larger clone just one base away, this may be a read error. The CDR3, as DNA: TGCTGTGCCATCGGGACTACCACCGCCACAGATACGCAGTATTTT. Its protein is CCAIGTTTATDTQYF. The genes are TRBV20-1 and TRBJ2-3, with 7 bases identical to TRBD2. In germline, CDR1 is DFQATT, CDR2 SNEGSKA (reference sequence). The CDR3 totals 15 residues.

A remark on this clonotype: A read error may be the cause here, since a much bigger clone is one base away. The V and J genes are TRBV18 and TRBJ1-1; D ambiguous. V was clipped by 3 bases and J by 1 base, with 12 bases between them. CDR3 size: 15 residues. CDR1 is KGHSH and CDR2 is LQKENI in the germline V gene. The CDR3 DNA reads TGTGCCAGCTCACCCCAACAGACACGGAACACTGAAGCTTTCTTT. Translating gives CASSPQQTRNTEAFF.

This clonotype came up many times. The chain uses TRBV20-1 and TRBJ1-1; D is unresolved. Germline V gives CDR1 DFQATT, CDR2 SNEGSKA (reference sequence). Deletions cut 4 bases from V and 1 base from J, with 16 bases between. This CDR3 has 15 residues. This CDR3 is CSANSYEFKNTEAFF. The CDR3 DNA reads as TGCAGTGCTAATTCGTATGAGTTTAAGAACACTGAAGCTTTCTTT.

This clonotype was counted at least ten times. The rearrangement links TRBV18 to TRBJ2-7; no definite D call. The length of the CDR3 is 13 residues. CDR1 is KGHSH, CDR2 LQKENI, per germline. Trimming left V 2 bases short and J 4 bases short, with 9 bases between. The CDR3 reads CASSPTMGYEQYF. CDR3 coding DNA: TGTGCCAGCTCACCAACGATGGGTTACGAGCAGTACTTC.

The count of this clonotype is one. A much larger clone lies one base from this, so it may be a read error. The chain uses TRBV4-3 and TRBJ1-2; D is unresolved. Germline V gene lookup returns CDR1 LGHNA and CDR2 YSLEER. The CDR3 extends over 13 amino acids. The CDR3 here is CPSSQDQGFGYTF. The CDR3 DNA is TGCCCCAGCAGCCAAGATCAAGGTTTTGGCTACACCTTC.